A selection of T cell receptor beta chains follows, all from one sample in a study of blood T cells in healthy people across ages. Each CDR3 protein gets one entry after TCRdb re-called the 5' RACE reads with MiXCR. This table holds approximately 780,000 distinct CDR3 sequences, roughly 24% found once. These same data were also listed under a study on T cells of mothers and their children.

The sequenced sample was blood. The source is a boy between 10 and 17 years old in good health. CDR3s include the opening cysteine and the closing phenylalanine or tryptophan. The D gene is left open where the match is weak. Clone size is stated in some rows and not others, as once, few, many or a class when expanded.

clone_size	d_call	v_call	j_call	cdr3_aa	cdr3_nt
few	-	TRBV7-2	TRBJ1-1	CASSFAVTEAFF	TGTGCCAGCAGCTTTGCGGTAACTGAAGCTTTCTTT
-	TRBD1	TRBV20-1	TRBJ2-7	CSARTGGTYEQYF	TGCAGTGCTAGGACAGGGGGTACCTACGAGCAGTACTTC
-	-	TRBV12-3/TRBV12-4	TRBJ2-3	CASSYGTTGDTQYF	TGTGCCAGCAGTTACGGAACGACTGGGGATACGCAGTATTTT
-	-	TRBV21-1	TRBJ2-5	CASSKRGQGVETQYF	TGTGCCAGCAGCAAACGCGGGCAGGGGGTGGAGACCCAGTACTTC
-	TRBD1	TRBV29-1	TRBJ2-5	CSVDGYYSKTGPYETQYF	TGCAGCGTTGACGGGTATTACTCGAAGACAGGGCCTTATGAGACCCAGTACTTC
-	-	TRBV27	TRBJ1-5	CASSAVYSNQPQHF	TGTGCCAGCAGCGCGGTTTATAGCAATCAGCCCCAGCATTTT
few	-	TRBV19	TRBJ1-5	CASSLRGVVAQHF	TGTGCCAGTAGTCTCCGCGGGGTGGTAGCCCAGCATTTT
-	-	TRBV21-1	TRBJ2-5	CASRETYRGETQYF	TGTGCCAGCAGGGAGACGTACCGGGGAGAGACCCAGTACTTC
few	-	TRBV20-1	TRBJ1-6	CSAFHRAGYSPLHF	TGCAGTGCCTTTCACCGGGCCGGCTATTCACCCCTCCACTTT
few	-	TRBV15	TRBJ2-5	CATSRDRYQETQYF	TGTGCCACCAGCAGAGATCGATACCAAGAGACCCAGTACTTC
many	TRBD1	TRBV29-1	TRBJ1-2	CSAGVAGTGGYTF	TGCAGCGCTGGCGTGGCAGGGACAGGTGGCTACACCTTC
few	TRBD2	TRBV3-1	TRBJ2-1	CASSPRVAGRYNEQFF	TGTGCCAGCAGCCCCCGGGTAGCGGGGCGTTACAATGAGCAGTTCTTC
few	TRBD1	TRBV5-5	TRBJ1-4	CASSFPAVGQGNEKLFF	TGTGCCAGCAGCTTTCCGGCTGTCGGACAGGGGAATGAAAAACTGTTTTTT
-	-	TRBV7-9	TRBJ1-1	CASSPYEGTEAFF	TGTGCCAGCAGCCCGTATGAGGGCACTGAAGCTTTCTTT
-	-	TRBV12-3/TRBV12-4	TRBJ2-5	CASSLRDFLSRETQYF	TGTGCCAGCAGCCTACGGGACTTCCTTAGCCGGGAGACCCAGTACTTC
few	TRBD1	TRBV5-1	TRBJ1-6	CASSHGQDNSPLHF	TGCGCCAGCAGCCACGGACAGGATAATTCACCCCTCCACTTT
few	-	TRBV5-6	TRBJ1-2	CASSPTDGIYGYTF	TGTGCCAGCAGCCCAACAGACGGGATCTATGGCTACACCTTC